This T cell receptor beta chain was recorded in a study of post-analysis software for immune sequencing data. The study, taken as a whole, reports: For normalized Chao1 diversity, multiple sclerosis patients scored significantly lower than controls did.

Incorporated into the TCR beta cDNA libraries were unique molecular identifiers, which served to reduce PCR and sequencing biases. TCRdb re-derived calls from the PCR reads in MiXCR, one entry per CDR3 protein. Here the sample spans some 890,000 distinct CDR3 sequences, roughly 50% being singletons. A word on this clonotype: Its target is not known.

This receptor was taken from a girl between 10 and 17 years old with multiple sclerosis. Sequencing was carried out using blood.

Here the CDR3 DNA reads TGTGCCAGCAGCGTAGATCGGAGGGATACGCAGTATTTT. This translates into CASSVDRRDTQYF. The chain carries TRBV9 and TRBJ2-3; D is perhaps TRBD2 (5 bases). Trimming left V 0 bases short and J 6 bases short, with 8 bases between. The CDR3 extends over 13 amino acids. The V gene's germline CDR1 is SGDLS and CDR2 YYNGEE.